This entry describes one T cell receptor beta chain. No antigen is known for it. This entry is derived from a study of cytomegalovirus exposure and HLA in healthy donors. Study-wide results and limits: According to reports, the classifier identified cytomegalovirus status with high specificity and sensitivity.

TCRdb keeps only in-frame clones here, not all; method: immunoSEQ multiplex PCR. The repertoire consists of roughly 150,000 clones, with 85% to 90% occurring once and the leading ten covering approximately 5%. The sequencing sample was made of PBMCs. The TCR originated in a woman younger than 45 in good health and CMV-seronegative.

The CDR3 spells CASSLEGTSGKQYF. The CDR3, as DNA: TGTGCCAGCAGCTTAGAGGGGACTAGCGGGAAGCAGTACTTC. The chain employs TRBV7-2 and TRBJ2-7, with TRBD2 matching over 13 bases. The V gene's germline CDR1 is SGHTA and CDR2 FQGNSA. The length of the CDR3 is 14 residues. V was clipped by 1 base and J by 8 bases; unmatched bases: 2.